Below are 27 T cell receptor beta chains sequenced from a single sample in a study of blood T cell repertoires in COVID-19. Profiling relied on immunoSEQ multiplex PCR, and the TCRdb table lists in-frame clones only, not all of them. The table includes about 83,000 clones, about 82% detected once. Specimen: peripheral blood. The receptor source for this set is a woman aged 80 or over with acute or convalescent COVID-19.

The J gene is TRBJ1-1, the V gene TRBV30; D unclear. Germline assignment: CDR1 GTSNPN and CDR2 SVGIG (reference sequence). The CDR3 has 13 amino acids. Trimming removed 2 bases at V and 4 bases at J, with 11 bases between. CDR3 DNA: TGTGCCTGGAGTCTCCACTCGGGCACTGAAGCTTTCTTT. This encodes CAWSLHSGTEAFF.

V usage is TRBV6-5 and J usage is TRBJ2-1; a possible D gene is TRBD1 (5 bases). V was pared by 5 bases and J by 1 base, with 12 bases between. Per the germline V gene, CDR1 is MNHEY and CDR2 is SVGAGI. The CDR3 spans 15 residues. The CDR3 spells CASSPRAGSYNEQFF. The CDR3 coding sequence is TGTGCCAGCAGTCCCCGGGCAGGGTCCTACAATGAGCAGTTCTTC.

This clone appeared a single time. The chain uses TRBV10-3 and TRBJ2-7, with TRBD2 matching 11 bases. Germline V CDR1 and CDR2: ENHRY, SYGVKD. V was pared by 0 bases and J by 2 bases, with 9 bases of the junction left unmatched. The CDR3 sequence is 18 residues long. The CDR3 DNA follows: TGTGCCATCAGTGAGTCCCTAGCGGGGGGCCCTAACGCCTACGAGCAGTACTTC. Its translation: CAISESLAGGPNAYEQYF.

The J gene is TRBJ1-4, the V gene TRBV7-2, with a tentative D call TRBD1 (6 bases). V lost 3 bases and J 2 bases, leaving 10 bases between the germline ends. Per the germline V gene, CDR1 is SGHTA and CDR2 is FQGNSA. The CDR3 has 15 amino acids. The CDR3 nucleotides are TGTGCCAGCAGCTTGGGGGCACTGACTAATGAAAAACTGTTTTTT. Its protein is CASSLGALTNEKLFF.

The chain employs TRBV25-1 and TRBJ2-7, with D possibly being TRBD2 (6 bases). This CDR3 comprises 13 residues. From germline, CDR1 is MGHDK and CDR2 SYGVNS. Deletions cut 2 bases from V and 5 bases from J, with 10 bases between. The CDR3 loop reads CASSEARRDEQYF. The CDR3 coding sequence is TGTGCCAGCAGTGAAGCCCGGAGGGACGAGCAGTACTTC.

The genes are TRBV6-5 and TRBJ1-1, with TRBD1 as a possible D gene (5 bases). V dropped 4 bases and J dropped 4 bases, with 13 bases sitting between them. The CDR3 has 14 amino acids. Germline CDR1 and CDR2: MNHEY and SVGAGI. The DNA for the CDR3 is TGTGCCAGCAGTTCTCTGGGGGGAAGCACTGAAGCTTTCTTT. Protein: CASSSLGGSTEAFF.

V gene TRBV6-6 combines with J gene TRBJ1-1; D uncertain. V lost 2 bases and J 7 bases, leaving 20 bases between the germline ends. Germline V gene lookup returns CDR1 MNHNY and CDR2 SVGAGI (reference sequence). The CDR3 loop spans 16 amino acids. The CDR3 sequence is CASSYPGGGERSEAFF. CDR3 sequence (DNA): TGTGCCAGCAGTTACCCGGGAGGTGGGGAGCGTAGTGAAGCTTTCTTT.

The gene calls are TRBV28 and TRBJ1-1; D remains unclear. Per germline, CDR1 MDHEN and CDR2 SYDVKM. The CDR3 is 14 residues long. The V and J ends lost 5 bases and 0 bases respectively, with 10 bases between them. The DNA of the CDR3 is TGTGCCAGCAGTCCCCAGAAATTGAACACTGAAGCTTTCTTT. Translation gives CASSPQKLNTEAFF.

This chain joins TRBV7-9 and TRBJ2-2, with 14 bases matching TRBD2. J was trimmed by 4 bases and V by 5 bases; bases with no gene match: 9. This CDR3 comprises 18 residues. CDR1 and CDR2 (germline): SEHNR, FQNEAQ (reference sequence). DNA of the CDR3: TGTGCCAGCAGCCGGGAGACTAGCGGGGGGGCCGGCACCGGGGAGCTGTTTTTT. Amino acid sequence: CASSRETSGGAGTGELFF.

This chain joins TRBV6-5 and TRBJ1-5, with 9 bases lining up with TRBD1. J gave up 3 bases and V 6 bases, and 6 bases lay outside the gene matches. The V gene's germline CDR1 is MNHEY and CDR2 SVGAGI. The length of the CDR3 is 15 residues. The CDR3 loop reads CASRGGQGNNQPQHF. CDR3 DNA sequence: TGTGCCAGCAGGGGGGGACAGGGAAACAATCAGCCCCAGCATTTT.

Remarks on this clone: The same CDR3 also results from other DNA sequences found in this sample. The rearrangement uses TRBV2 and TRBJ2-2; TRBD1 matches at 7 bases. V lost 10 bases to trimming and J lost 5 bases; unmatched junction nucleotides: 4. There are 12 residues in the CDR3. Germline CDR1 reads SNHLY; CDR2 reads FYNNEI. CDR3: CAIDRETGELFF. The CDR3 DNA follows: TGTGCCATCGACAGGGAAACCGGGGAGCTGTTTTTT.

The genes are TRBV19 and TRBJ2-2; 7 bases line up with TRBD1. J lost 7 bases, V lost 7 bases, and 12 bases had no gene match. The V gene's germline CDR1 is LNHDA and CDR2 SQIVND (reference sequence). The CDR3 has 15 amino acids. CDR3 in amino acids: CASIERGQRRGELFF. The CDR3 nucleotides are TGTGCCAGTATTGAAAGGGGACAGCGACGCGGGGAGCTGTTTTTT.

The chain combines TRBV13 with TRBJ2-7, with D possibly being TRBD2 (6 bases). Germline CDR1 PRHDT, CDR2 FYEKMQ (reference sequence). The ends were cut back, 5 bases at V and 5 bases at J, with 13 bases in the middle. This CDR3 has 13 amino acids. The CDR3 is CASSPSGLDEQYF. The CDR3 DNA sequence: TGTGCCAGCAGCCCAAGCGGGTTGGACGAGCAGTACTTC.

V is TRBV11-2 and J is TRBJ2-7; D not resolved. Trimming took 3 bases from V and 6 from J, leaving 6 bases between them. Germline CDR1 SGHAT, CDR2 FQNNGV. This CDR3 has 11 residues. CDR3 region: CASSFGAEQYF. In DNA form, the CDR3 reads TGTGCCAGCAGCTTCGGTGCCGAGCAGTACTTC.

The chain joins TRBV6-2 or TRBV6-3 to TRBJ2-7; TRBD2 is a possible D gene (6 bases). Germline V gene lookup returns CDR1 MNHEY and CDR2 SVGEGT. The V end lost 2 bases, the J end lost 2 bases, and 16 bases lay between the germline ends. CDR3 length: 16 amino acids. As DNA, the CDR3 is TGTGCCAGCAGTTACCTTTTCCGGGACTTGGCCTACGAGCAGTACTTC. Protein sequence: CASSYLFRDLAYEQYF.

The chain is built from TRBV28 and TRBJ2-6; 8 bases align to TRBD1. The V and J ends lost 5 bases and 11 bases, in that order; junction bases with no gene match: 14. The length of the CDR3 is 16 residues. Germline V lookup: CDR1 MDHEN, CDR2 SYDVKM. CDR3 in amino acids: CASSPRQGKRGDVLTF. For the CDR3, the DNA is TGTGCCAGCAGTCCTCGACAGGGGAAGAGAGGGGACGTCCTGACTTTC.

The rearrangement uses TRBV27 and TRBJ1-2, with 8 bases identical to TRBD1. The length of the CDR3 is 13 residues. V lost 4 bases, J lost 4 bases, and 2 bases stayed unmatched. Germline V lookup: CDR1 MNHEY, CDR2 SMNVEV (reference sequence). The CDR3 DNA reads as TGTGCCAGCAGTTCCGGACAGGGCTATGGCTACACCTTC. It translates to CASSSGQGYGYTF.

This chain connects TRBV3-1 (or the pseudogene TRBV3-2) to TRBJ2-1; 9 bases are a match to TRBD1. V lost 0 bases, J lost 7 bases, and 7 bases stayed unmatched. The germline gives CDR1 LGHDT, CDR2 YNNKEL (reference sequence). The CDR3 covers 16 residues. CDR3 amino acids: CASSQDSQGARNEQFF. The CDR3 nucleotides read TGTGCCAGCAGCCAAGATTCACAGGGGGCACGAAATGAGCAGTTCTTC.

This clone appeared once. The genes are TRBV6-5 and TRBJ2-5; 9 bases align to TRBD2. Germline values: CDR1 MNHEY, CDR2 SVGAGI. This CDR3 comprises 14 residues. Trimming at V came to 6 bases and at J to 4 bases, leaving 6 bases not matched to a gene. CDR3 residues: CASRPGLAGETQYF. CDR3 bases: TGTGCCAGCAGACCGGGACTAGCAGGAGAGACCCAGTACTTC.

The rearrangement links TRBV7-9 to TRBJ1-2, with D maybe TRBD1 (6 bases). The CDR3 runs 15 residues. Germline V gene lookup returns CDR1 SEHNR and CDR2 FQNEAQ (reference sequence). V shed 4 bases and J shed 8 bases, with 20 bases lying between them. The CDR3 DNA is TGTGCCAGCAGCTCTTTGAGACAGGCGGCGCGGGGCTACACCTTC. Residues: CASSSLRQAARGYTF.

This chain uses TRBV30 with TRBJ2-7; the D gene is possibly TRBD1 (6 bases). The CDR3 runs 12 residues. Germline CDR1 is GTSNPN and CDR2 is SVGIG (reference sequence). Between the trimmed V and J ends, which lost 3 bases and 4 bases, there was a span of 10 bases. CDR3: CAWRGDIYEQYF. The CDR3 nucleotides are TGTGCCTGGAGGGGGGACATTTACGAGCAGTACTTC.

To note about this clone: The identical CDR3 is also encoded by other nucleotide sequences in the sample. The chain has TRBV4-1 and TRBJ1-5; 7 nucleotides agree with TRBD1. This CDR3 spans 14 amino acids. Germline V lookup: CDR1 MGHRA, CDR2 YSYEKL. Losses at the gene ends were 6 bases for V and 4 bases for J; bases not matched to a gene: 6. The CDR3 region is CASSVGQSNQPQHF. DNA for the CDR3: TGCGCCAGCAGTGTGGGACAGTCGAATCAGCCCCAGCATTTT.

This clone was observed a handful of times. This sequence joins TRBV2 and TRBJ2-2, with D possibly matching TRBD1 (6 bases). CDR1 is SNHLY, CDR2 FYNNEI, per germline. This CDR3 spans 14 amino acids. The ends were cut back, 5 bases at V and 4 bases at J, with 11 bases in the middle. In nucleotides, the CDR3 is TGTGCCAGCAGTCGGACAGAGGCCACCGGGGAGCTGTTTTTT. This translates into CASSRTEATGELFF.

The genes are TRBV6-5 and TRBJ2-1; tentative D call: TRBD2 (6 bases). V was cut by 4 bases and J by 5 bases, with 15 bases left in between. Germline CDR1 reads MNHEY; CDR2 reads SVGAGI. The CDR3 extends over 15 amino acids. As DNA, the CDR3 is TGTGCCAGCAGTTTAACTAGCACGACTCACAATGAGCAGTTCTTC. Its protein product is CASSLTSTTHNEQFF.

The rearrangement links TRBV11-2 to TRBJ2-7, with a weak D call TRBD1 (5 bases). CDR1 is SGHAT and CDR2 is FQNNGV in the germline V gene. The CDR3 is 15 residues long. The V and J ends lost 1 base and 1 base respectively, with 11 bases between them. The CDR3 DNA reads TGTGCCAGCAGCTTAGTTGTCGACAGTTCCTACGAGCAGTACTTC. Its translation is CASSLVVDSSYEQYF.

The chain's CDR3 is CASSLEQATEAFF. For the CDR3, the DNA is TGTGCCAGCAGCTTAGAACAGGCGACTGAAGCTTTCTTT. V and J are TRBV7-9 and TRBJ1-1; a possible D gene is TRBD1 (5 bases). Germline V gene sequence: CDR1 SEHNR, CDR2 FQNEAQ (reference sequence). V lost 1 base to trimming and J lost 5 bases, with 8 bases between them. This CDR3 has 13 amino acids.

This chain uses TRBV11-1 with TRBJ2-5; 11 bases map to TRBD2. The germline V gene encodes CDR1 SGHAT and CDR2 FQDESV (reference sequence). The CDR3 covers 16 residues. V shed 1 base and J 2 bases; nucleotides not matched to a gene: 3. The CDR3 here is CASSLEGTSGQETQYF. CDR3 DNA sequence: TGTGCCAGCAGCTTAGAAGGGACTAGCGGACAAGAGACCCAGTACTTC. Full variable domain (outside the CDR3, taken from reference TRBV11-1 and TRBJ2-5): EAEVAQSPRYKITEKSQAVAFWCDPISGHATLYWYRQILGQGPELLVQFQDESVVDDSQLPKDRFSAERLKGVDSTLKIQPAELGDSAMYLCASSLEGTSGQETQYFGPGTRLLVL.